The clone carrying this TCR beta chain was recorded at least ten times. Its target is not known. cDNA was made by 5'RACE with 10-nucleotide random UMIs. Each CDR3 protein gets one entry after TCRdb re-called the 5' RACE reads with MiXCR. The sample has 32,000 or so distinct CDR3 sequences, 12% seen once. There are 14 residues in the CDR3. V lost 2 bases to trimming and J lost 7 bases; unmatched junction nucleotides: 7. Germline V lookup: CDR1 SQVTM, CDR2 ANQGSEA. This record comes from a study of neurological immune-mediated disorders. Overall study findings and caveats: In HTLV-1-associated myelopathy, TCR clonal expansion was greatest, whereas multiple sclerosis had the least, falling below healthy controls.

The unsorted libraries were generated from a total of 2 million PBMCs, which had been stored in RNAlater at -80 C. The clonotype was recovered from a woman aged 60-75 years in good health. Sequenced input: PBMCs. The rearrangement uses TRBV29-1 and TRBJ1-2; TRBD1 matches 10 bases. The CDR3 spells CSVERRDRGSGYTF. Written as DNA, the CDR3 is TGCAGCGTTGAAAGGAGGGACAGGGGCTCTGGCTACACCTTC. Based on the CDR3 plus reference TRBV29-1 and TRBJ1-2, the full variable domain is SAVISQKPSRDICQRGTSLTIQCQVDSQVTMMFWYRQQPGQSLTLIATANQGSEATYESGFVIDKFPISRPNLTFSTLTVSNMSPEDSSIYLCSVERRDRGSGYTFGSGTRLTVV.